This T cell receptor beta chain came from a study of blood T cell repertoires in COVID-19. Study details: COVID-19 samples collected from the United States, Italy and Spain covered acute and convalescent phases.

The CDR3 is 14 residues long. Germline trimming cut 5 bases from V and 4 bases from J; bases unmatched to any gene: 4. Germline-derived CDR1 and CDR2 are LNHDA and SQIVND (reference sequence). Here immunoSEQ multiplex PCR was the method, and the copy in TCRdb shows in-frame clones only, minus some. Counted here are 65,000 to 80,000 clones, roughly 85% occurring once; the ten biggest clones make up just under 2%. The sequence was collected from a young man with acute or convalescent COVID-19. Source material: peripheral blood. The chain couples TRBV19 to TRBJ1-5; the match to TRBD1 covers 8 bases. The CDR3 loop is CASSPTGGNQPQHF. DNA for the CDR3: TGTGCCAGTAGTCCAACAGGGGGGAATCAGCCCCAGCATTTT.